The clone carrying this TCR beta chain was detected ten times or more. Antigen: not known. This entry belongs to a study of T cells in Graves' hyperthyroidism and ophthalmopathy. About the research overall: Once the initial diagnosis was made, peripheral blood was obtained before any treatment. Findings of the study overall: Most thyroid clonotypes with frequency above 0.001 were detected in blood.

Under 12 ml fresh peripheral blood yielded the PBMCs. RNA transcripts were the template for amplifying TCR beta CDR3 regions. First-round RT-PCR targeting the TCR CDR3 was performed with the HTBI primer set. Using its own MiXCR run on the multiplex PCR reads, TCRdb lists one record per CDR3 protein. The table lists about 740,000 distinct CDR3 sequences, 13% to 15% of them singletons. The CDR3 runs to 17 residues. From germline, CDR1 is DFQATT and CDR2 SNEGSKA (reference sequence). After removal of 0 bases from V and 4 bases from J, the junction contained 10 bases not matched to a gene. The specimen was blood. The genes are TRBV20-1 and TRBJ2-1, with TRBD2 matching 9 bases. The TCR comes from a woman under 30 with Graves' hyperthyroidism. The DNA of the CDR3 is TGCAGTGCTAGAGATTCGCGGCGGGAGGGCCGGTACAATGAGCAGTTCTTC. Translating it yields CSARDSRREGRYNEQFF.